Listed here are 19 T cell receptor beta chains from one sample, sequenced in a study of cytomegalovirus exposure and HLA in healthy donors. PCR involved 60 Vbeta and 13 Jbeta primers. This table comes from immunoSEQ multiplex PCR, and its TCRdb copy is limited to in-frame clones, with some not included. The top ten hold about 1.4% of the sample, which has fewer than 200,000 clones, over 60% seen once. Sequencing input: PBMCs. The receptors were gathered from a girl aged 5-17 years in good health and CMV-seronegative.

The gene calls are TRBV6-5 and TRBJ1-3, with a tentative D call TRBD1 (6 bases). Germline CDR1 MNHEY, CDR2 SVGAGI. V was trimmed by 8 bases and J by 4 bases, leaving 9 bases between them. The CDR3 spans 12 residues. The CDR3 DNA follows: TGTGCCAGCGGGGACAACGGAAACACCATATATTTT. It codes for CASGDNGNTIYF.

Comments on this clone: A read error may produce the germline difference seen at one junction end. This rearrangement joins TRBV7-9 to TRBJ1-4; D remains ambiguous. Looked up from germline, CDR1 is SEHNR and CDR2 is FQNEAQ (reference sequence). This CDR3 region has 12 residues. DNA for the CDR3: TGTGCCAGCTGCCTCCCGGTTTGCAAACTGAATTTT. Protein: CASCLPVCKLNF.

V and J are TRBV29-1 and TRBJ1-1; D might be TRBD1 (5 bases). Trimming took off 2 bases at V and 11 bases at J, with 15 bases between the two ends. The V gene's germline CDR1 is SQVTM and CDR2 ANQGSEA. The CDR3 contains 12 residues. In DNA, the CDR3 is TGCAGCGTTGAATCCAGGGTATATGGCGCTTTCTTT. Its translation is CSVESRVYGAFF.

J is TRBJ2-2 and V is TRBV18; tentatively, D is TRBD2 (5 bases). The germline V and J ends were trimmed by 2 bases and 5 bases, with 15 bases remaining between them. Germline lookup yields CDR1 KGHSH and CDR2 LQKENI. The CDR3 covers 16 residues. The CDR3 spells CASSPTTGTSTGELFF. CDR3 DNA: TGTGCCAGCTCACCAACAACGGGAACGTCTACCGGGGAGCTGTTTTTT.

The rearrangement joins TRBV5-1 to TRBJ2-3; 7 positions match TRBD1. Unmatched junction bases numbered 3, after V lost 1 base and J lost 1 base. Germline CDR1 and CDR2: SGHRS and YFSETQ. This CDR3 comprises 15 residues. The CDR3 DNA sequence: TGCGCCAGCAGCTTGAGTACAGGGGGCACAGATACGCAGTATTTT. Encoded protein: CASSLSTGGTDTQYF.

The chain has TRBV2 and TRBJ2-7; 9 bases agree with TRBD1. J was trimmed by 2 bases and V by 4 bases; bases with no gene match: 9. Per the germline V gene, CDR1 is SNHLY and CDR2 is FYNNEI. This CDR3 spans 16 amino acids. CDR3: CASSVRVQGATYEQYF. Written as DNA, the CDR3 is TGTGCCAGCAGTGTTCGGGTACAGGGGGCGACCTACGAGCAGTACTTC.

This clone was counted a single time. CDR3 residues: CASSLTGTGASYNEQFF. In DNA form, the CDR3 reads TGTGCCAGCAGCTTAACCGGGACAGGGGCCTCCTACAATGAGCAGTTCTTC. The rearrangement joins TRBV7-3 to TRBJ2-1; TRBD1 matches at 10 bases. In germline, CDR1 is SGHTA, CDR2 FQGTGA. Unmatched junction bases numbered 2, after V lost 0 bases and J lost 0 bases. This CDR3 comprises 17 residues.

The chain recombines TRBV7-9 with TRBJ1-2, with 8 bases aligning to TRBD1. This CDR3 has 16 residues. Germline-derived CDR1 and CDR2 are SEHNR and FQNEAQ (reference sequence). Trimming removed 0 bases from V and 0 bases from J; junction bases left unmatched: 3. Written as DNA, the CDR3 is TGTGCCAGCAGCTTAGCGGGACAGGAGCCTAACTATGGCTACACCTTC. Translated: CASSLAGQEPNYGYTF.

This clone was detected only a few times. The CDR3, as DNA: TGTGCCAGCAGTTTCCTGGGGCAGGGGGGCCAGCCCCAGCATTTT. Translated, it gives CASSFLGQGGQPQHF. The chain employs TRBV27 and TRBJ1-5; 7 bases match TRBD1. Germline loops: CDR1 MNHEY, CDR2 SMNVEV (reference sequence). The CDR3 has 15 residues. V lost 3 bases to trimming and J lost 7 bases; unmatched junction nucleotides: 9.

The chain's CDR3 is CASSLAGSGGYTF. The CDR3 DNA reads TGTGCCAGCAGCTTAGCCGGATCGGGTGGCTACACCTTC. The rearrangement links TRBV7-8 to TRBJ1-2; no definite D call. The CDR3 covers 13 residues. The V end was cut by 0 bases, the J end by 7 bases, with 9 bases between. Germline CDR1 is SGHVS and CDR2 is FQNEAQ.

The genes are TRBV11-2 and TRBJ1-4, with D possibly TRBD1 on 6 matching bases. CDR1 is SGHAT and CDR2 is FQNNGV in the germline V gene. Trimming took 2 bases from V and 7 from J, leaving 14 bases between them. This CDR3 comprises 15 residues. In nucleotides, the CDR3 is TGTGCCAGCAGCTTAAACACAGGGACGGGTGAAAAACTGTTTTTT. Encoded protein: CASSLNTGTGEKLFF.

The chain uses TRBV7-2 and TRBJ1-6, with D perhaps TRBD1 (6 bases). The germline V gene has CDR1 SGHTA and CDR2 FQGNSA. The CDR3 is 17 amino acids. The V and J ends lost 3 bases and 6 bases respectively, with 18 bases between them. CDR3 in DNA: TGTGCCAGCAGCTTTCGGGTCCTGGACAGAATTAATTCACCCCTCCACTTT. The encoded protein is CASSFRVLDRINSPLHF.

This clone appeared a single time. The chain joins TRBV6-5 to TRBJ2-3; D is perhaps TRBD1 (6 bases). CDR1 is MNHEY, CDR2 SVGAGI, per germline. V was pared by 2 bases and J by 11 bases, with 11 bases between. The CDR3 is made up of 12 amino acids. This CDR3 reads CASSYAGTLQYF. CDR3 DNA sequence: TGTGCCAGCAGTTACGCCGGGACACTGCAGTATTTT.

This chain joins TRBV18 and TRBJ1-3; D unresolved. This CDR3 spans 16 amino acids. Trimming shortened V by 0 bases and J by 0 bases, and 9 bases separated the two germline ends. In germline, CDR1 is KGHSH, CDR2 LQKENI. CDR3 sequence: CASSPPGRDSGNTIYF. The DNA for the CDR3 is TGTGCCAGCTCACCACCGGGGAGGGACTCTGGAAACACCATATATTTT.

CDR3 region: CASSTELQDMNTEAFF. In nucleotides, the CDR3 is TGTGCCAGCAGCACAGAATTACAGGACATGAACACTGAAGCTTTCTTT. The V call is TRBV5-4, the J call TRBJ1-1; TRBD1 might be the D (5 bases). This CDR3 comprises 16 residues. The V gene's germline CDR1 is SGHNT and CDR2 YYREEE (reference sequence). Trimming shortened V by 4 bases and J by 0 bases, and 16 bases separated the two germline ends.

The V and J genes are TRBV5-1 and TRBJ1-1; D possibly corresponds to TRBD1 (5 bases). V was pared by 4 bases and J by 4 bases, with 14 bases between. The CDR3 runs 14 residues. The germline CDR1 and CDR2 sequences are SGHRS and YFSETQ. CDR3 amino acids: CASSPGGGSTEAFF. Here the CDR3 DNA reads TGCGCCAGCAGCCCCGGCGGGGGATCCACTGAAGCTTTCTTT.

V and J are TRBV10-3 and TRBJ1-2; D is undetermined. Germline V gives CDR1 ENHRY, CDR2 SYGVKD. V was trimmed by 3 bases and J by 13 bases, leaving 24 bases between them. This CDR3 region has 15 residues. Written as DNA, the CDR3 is TGTGCCATCAGTGATGTAGGTCGGAGACACCCGGGAGCCACCTTC. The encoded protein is CAISDVGRRHPGATF.

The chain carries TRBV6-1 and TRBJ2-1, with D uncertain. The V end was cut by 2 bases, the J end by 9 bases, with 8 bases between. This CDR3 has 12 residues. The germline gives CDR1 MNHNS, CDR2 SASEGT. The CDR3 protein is CASSEINGEQFF. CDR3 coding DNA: TGTGCCAGCAGTGAAATTAACGGTGAGCAGTTCTTC.

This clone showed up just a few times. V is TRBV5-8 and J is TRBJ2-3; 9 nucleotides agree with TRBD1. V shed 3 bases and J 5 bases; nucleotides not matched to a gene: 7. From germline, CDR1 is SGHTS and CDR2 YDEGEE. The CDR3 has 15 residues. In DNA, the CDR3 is TGTGCCAGCAGCTCTGGACAGGGGACCGTAGATACGCAGTATTTT. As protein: CASSSGQGTVDTQYF.